This T cell receptor beta chain is drawn from a study of Ad26.COV2.S vaccination and SARS-CoV-2 variants. In its sample, this clone was seen once. As yet, its antigen is unknown. The treatment denotes: over 15 received Ad26.COV2.S at low or high dose, single or two shots; about 5 received placebo; per-sample allocation not given. Samples came from day 63 after the first vaccine or placebo injection. Findings of the study overall: Substantial breadth in spike-specific CD8+ and CD4+ T cell responses was reportedly seen after vaccination.

Clones were sequenced by immunoSEQ multiplex PCR, and TCRdb holds only the in-frame ones, with some missing. The repertoire has hundreds of thousands of clones, 89% of them found once; the top ten carry over 1.3%. The clonotype originates from a person between 18 and 59 years old who received the Ad26.COV2.S COVID-19 vaccine or a placebo. The material was peripheral blood, obtained in a trial of Ad26.COV2.S vaccine versus placebo.

CDR3 DNA sequence: TGTGCCATCAGAGGAGTTGGCAATCAGCCCCAGCATTTT. Translated: CAIRGVGNQPQHF. V usage is TRBV10-3 and J usage is TRBJ1-5; D remains unclear. Germline values: CDR1 ENHRY, CDR2 SYGVKD. This CDR3 has 13 residues. V lost 6 bases and J lost 2, with 8 bases in between.